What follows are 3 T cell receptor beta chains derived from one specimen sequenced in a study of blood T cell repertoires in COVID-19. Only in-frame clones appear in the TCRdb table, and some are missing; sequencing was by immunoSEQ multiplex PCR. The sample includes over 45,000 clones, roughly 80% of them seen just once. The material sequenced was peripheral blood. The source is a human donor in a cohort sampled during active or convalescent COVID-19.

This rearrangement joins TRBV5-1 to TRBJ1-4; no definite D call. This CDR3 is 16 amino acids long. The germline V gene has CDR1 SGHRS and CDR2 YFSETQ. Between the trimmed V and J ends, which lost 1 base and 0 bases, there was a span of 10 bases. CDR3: CASSLWAGATNEKLFF. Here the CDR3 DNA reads TGCGCCAGCAGCTTGTGGGCGGGAGCAACTAATGAAAAACTGTTTTTT.

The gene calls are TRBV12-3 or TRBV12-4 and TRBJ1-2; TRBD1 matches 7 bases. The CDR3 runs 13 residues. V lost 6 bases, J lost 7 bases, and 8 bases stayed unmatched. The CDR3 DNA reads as TGTGCCAGCAGGGGGAGCAGGGGGGTTGGCTACACCTTC. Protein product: CASRGSRGVGYTF.

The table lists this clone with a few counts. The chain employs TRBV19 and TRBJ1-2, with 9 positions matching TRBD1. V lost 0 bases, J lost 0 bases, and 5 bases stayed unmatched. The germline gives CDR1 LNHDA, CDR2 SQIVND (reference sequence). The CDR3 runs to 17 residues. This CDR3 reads CASSIEDRGSANYGYTF. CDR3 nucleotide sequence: TGTGCCAGTAGTATAGAGGACAGGGGATCTGCTAACTATGGCTACACCTTC.